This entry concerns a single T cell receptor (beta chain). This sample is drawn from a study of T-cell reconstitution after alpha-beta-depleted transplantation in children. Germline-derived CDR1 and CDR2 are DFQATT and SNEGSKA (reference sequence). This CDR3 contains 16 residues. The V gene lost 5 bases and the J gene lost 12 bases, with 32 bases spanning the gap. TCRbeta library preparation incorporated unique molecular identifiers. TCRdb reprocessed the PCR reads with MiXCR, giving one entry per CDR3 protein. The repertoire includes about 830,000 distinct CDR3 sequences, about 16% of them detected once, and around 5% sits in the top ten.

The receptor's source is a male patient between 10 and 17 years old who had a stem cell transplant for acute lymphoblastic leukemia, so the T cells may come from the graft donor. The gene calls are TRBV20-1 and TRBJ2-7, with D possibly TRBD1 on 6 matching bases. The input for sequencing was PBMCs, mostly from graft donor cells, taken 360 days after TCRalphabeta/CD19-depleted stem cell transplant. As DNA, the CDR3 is TGCAGTGCTTCCACCTACAGGGACCCTCTACGAGCAGCCCCGTACTTC. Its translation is CSASTYRDPLRAAPYF.